The rows below give T cell receptor beta chains drawn from one sample of a study of vaccination and CD4 T cells after COVID-19. TCRdb itself ran the PCR reads through MiXCR, one entry per CDR3 protein. The sample has some 23,000 distinct CDR3 sequences, 60% to 80% seen once. These receptors' antigens are unknown. The sequencing used CD4+ T cells from blood, cultured in vitro, collected after SARS-CoV-2 vaccination. These receptors were collected from a human donor who received a COVID-19 vaccine. The CDR3 runs from the conserved cysteine through the conserved F or W. Each record gives: clone size, D gene, V gene, J gene, CDR3 DNA, CDR3 protein. The D gene is left open where the match is weak. Clone size appears in some rows only: once, few, many, or a class for an expanded clone.

>NA|NA|TRBV19|TRBJ2-7
TGTGCCAGTAGTATATCTCGGGGAAGCGAGCAGTACTTC
CASSISRGSEQYF
>NA|TRBD1|TRBV20-1|TRBJ1-2
TGCAGTGCTACTAGGGACAGGGAGGGTGGCTACACCTTC
CSATRDREGGYTF
>NA|NA|TRBV7-9|TRBJ2-5
TGTGCCAGCAGCTTAGGACTCATCACGGCGCGAGAGACCCAGTACTTC
CASSLGLITARETQYF
>NA|NA|TRBV24-1|TRBJ1-2
TGTGCCACCAGTGAGGCGGAGGGGGGCCTTTTGGGCTACACCTTC
CATSEAEGGLLGYTF
>NA|NA|TRBV7-2|TRBJ2-5
TGTGCCAGCAGCTGGCGTGGGCGAGAGACCCAGTACTTC
CASSWRGRETQYF
>NA|NA|TRBV2|TRBJ1-5
TGTGCCAGCAGTGAGGGGCAGGCCGAGAATCAGCCCCAGCATTTT
CASSEGQAENQPQHF
>NA|TRBD1|TRBV2|TRBJ2-1
TGTGCCAGCAGCAGGACAGGGGAGCAGTTCTTC
CASSRTGEQFF
>NA|NA|TRBV24-1|TRBJ2-2
TGTGCCACCAGTGTCGGGGGTAGGAACACCGGGGAGCTGTTTTTT
CATSVGGRNTGELFF
>once|NA|TRBV12-3/TRBV12-4|TRBJ1-3
TGTGCCAGCAGCTACCATGCAGGGGGAAACACCATATATTTT
CASSYHAGGNTIYF
>NA|TRBD1|TRBV10-3|TRBJ1-3
TGTGCCATCAGGGGGACAGACTCTGGAAACACCATATATTTT
CAIRGTDSGNTIYF
>NA|TRBD1|TRBV2|TRBJ1-1
TGTGCCAGCAGTGAAAGGACAGGGGGCCTCACTGAAGCTTTCTTT
CASSERTGGLTEAFF
>NA|NA|TRBV21-1|TRBJ1-5
TGTGCCAGCAGCCCCGGGGAGGGGAATAGGCCGGGCAATCAGCCCCAGCATTTT
CASSPGEGNRPGNQPQHF
>once|NA|TRBV19|TRBJ2-7
TGTGCCAGTAGTATAGGACGCCACGAGCAGTACTTC
CASSIGRHEQYF
>NA|NA|TRBV24-1|TRBJ2-7
TGTGCCACCAGTAGGAACGACCACGAGCAGTACTTC
CATSRNDHEQYF
>NA|NA|TRBV6-1|TRBJ2-5
TGTGCCAGCAGTGAACTTCGACAAGAGACCCAGTACTTC
CASSELRQETQYF
>NA|TRBD1|TRBV19|TRBJ1-5
TGTGCCAGTAGACCGGGACAGGGGGTTTATAGCAATCAGCCCCAGCATTTT
CASRPGQGVYSNQPQHF
>NA|NA|TRBV11-3|TRBJ2-3
TGTGCCAGCAGCTTAGGGGACTTTCTGGGCACAGATACGCAGTATTTT
CASSLGDFLGTDTQYF
>NA|NA|TRBV27|TRBJ2-4
TGTGCCAGCAGTTCCCTTAGGGGGGACATTCAGTACTTC
CASSSLRGDIQYF
>NA|NA|TRBV11-3|TRBJ1-1
TGTGCCAGCGGCTTAGGCGGAAACACTGAAGCTTTCTTT
CASGLGGNTEAFF
>NA|NA|TRBV5-6|TRBJ1-6
TGTGCCAGCAGCTTGGTCACAGGTCCAGGGAATTCACCCCTCCACTTT
CASSLVTGPGNSPLHF
>NA|TRBD2|TRBV6-1|TRBJ2-1
TGTGCCAGCAGGTTCCACGGGCTAGCGGACAACAATGAGCAGTTCTTC
CASRFHGLADNNEQFF
>NA|NA|TRBV2|TRBJ1-1
TGTGCCAGCAAGGGTGAGAGGACTGAAGCTTTCTTT
CASKGERTEAFF
>NA|NA|TRBV21-1|TRBJ2-5
TGTGCCAGCAGCTATACTACAGGGGTAATGTGGGAGACCCAGTACTTC
CASSYTTGVMWETQYF
>NA|NA|TRBV20-1|TRBJ1-1
TGCAGTGCAATGGTTACAGGGTTGGGGGGCACTGAAGCTTTCTTT
CSAMVTGLGGTEAFF
>NA|TRBD1|TRBV11-3|TRBJ2-7
TGTGCCAGCAGCTTAGGAGGGACAGGGACCTACGAGCAGTACTTC
CASSLGGTGTYEQYF
>few|NA|TRBV21-1|TRBJ1-1
TGTGCCAGCAGCCCCCCCCCGGAAAGGGGAAGGCGGGCTTTCTTT
CASSPPPERGRRAFF
>NA|TRBD1|TRBV5-1|TRBJ2-3
TGCGCCAGCAGCTTGGGCCGACAGGGGACTAGCACAGATACGCAGTATTTT
CASSLGRQGTSTDTQYF
>NA|NA|TRBV11-3|TRBJ2-3
TGTGCCAGCAGACCGGGACCGGCTACAGATACGCAGTATTTT
CASRPGPATDTQYF
>NA|TRBD1|TRBV20-1|TRBJ2-7
TGCAGTGCTCAGAGAGGAGACAGGGTATTGAGGGAGCAGTACTTC
CSAQRGDRVLREQYF
>NA|TRBD1|TRBV20-1|TRBJ2-1
TGCAGTGTAGGCCAGGGTTCGGGACAGCTAAACAATGAGCAGTTCTTC
CSVGQGSGQLNNEQFF
>NA|NA|TRBV9|TRBJ1-6
TGTGCCAGCAGCGTAGATCCGGATAATTCACCCCTCCACTTT
CASSVDPDNSPLHF
>once|TRBD1|TRBV2|TRBJ2-1
TGTGCCAGCAGTCGACAGGGAGTAAGGGAGCAGTTCTTC
CASSRQGVREQFF
>NA|NA|TRBV15|TRBJ2-2
TGTGCCACCAGCAGTCCAAGTTCCAGGGTATCGGTCACCGGGGAGCTGTTTTTT
CATSSPSSRVSVTGELFF
>NA|NA|TRBV30|TRBJ1-2
TGTGCCTTTCGACAGGACAGCTATGGCTACACCTTC
CAFRQDSYGYTF
>few|NA|TRBV2|TRBJ1-2
TGTGCCAGCAGAGCGACCGAATATGGCTACACCTTC
CASRATEYGYTF
>NA|NA|TRBV2|TRBJ1-1
TGTGCCAGCAGTCGTCGCAGCACTGAAGCTTTCTTT
CASSRRSTEAFF
>NA|NA|TRBV6-1|TRBJ2-5
TGTGCCAGCAGTGAAAATTCTCTCCAAGAGACCCAGTACTTC
CASSENSLQETQYF
>few|NA|TRBV25-1|TRBJ1-2
TGTGCCAGCAGTGACCAATTCGGCAGGGGCAACGGCTACACCTTC
CASSDQFGRGNGYTF
>few|NA|TRBV6-1|TRBJ2-1
TGTGCCAGCAGCCAGCACGGGGTAAATGAGCAGTTCTTC
CASSQHGVNEQFF
>NA|NA|TRBV19|TRBJ1-6
TGTGCCAGTAGTCGGGCCAGCTATTCACCCCTCCACTTT
CASSRASYSPLHF
>NA|TRBD1|TRBV12-3/TRBV12-4|TRBJ1-4
TGTGCCAGCAGAGCGGACAGGGGGAGGGAAAAACTGTTTTTT
CASRADRGREKLFF
>once|NA|TRBV28|TRBJ1-2
TGTGCCAGCACCGTACAGGGTTTGTATGGCTACACCTTC
CASTVQGLYGYTF
>NA|NA|TRBV12-3/TRBV12-4|TRBJ1-6
TGTGCCAGCAGTTTTGGGGCAGGGACTAATTCACCCCTCCACTTT
CASSFGAGTNSPLHF
>few|NA|TRBV30|TRBJ1-1
TGTGCCTGGAGTGTTATAAGGGGGGGGACTGAAGCTTTCTTT
CAWSVIRGGTEAFF